A selection of T cell receptor beta chains follows, all from one sample in a study of blood T cell repertoires in COVID-19. Sequenced by immunoSEQ multiplex PCR; TCRdb stores in-frame clones only, minus some. The repertoire holds about 300,000 clones, almost 90% seen once, with roughly 4.3% in the top ten. Sequencing was performed on PBMCs or T cells enriched from blood (not recorded which). These receptor sequences come from a woman in her late teens or twenties with acute COVID-19. CDR3s include the opening cysteine and the closing phenylalanine or tryptophan. Each record gives: J gene, clone size, V gene, D gene, CDR3 DNA, CDR3 protein. D genes are given only for firm matches. Clone sizes are given selectively: once, few, many, or a class where the clone is expanded.

j_call: TRBJ1-5; clone_size: NA; v_call: TRBV25-1; d_call: TRBD1; cdr3_nt: TGTGCCAGCAGATCAGGGGGCGGTTTGTCACAGCCCCAGCATTTT; cdr3_aa: CASRSGGGLSQPQHF
j_call: TRBJ1-2; clone_size: NA; v_call: TRBV28; d_call: NA; cdr3_nt: TGTGCCACCCAGGTTTTGAAAGACGGCTACACCTTC; cdr3_aa: CATQVLKDGYTF
j_call: TRBJ1-2; clone_size: NA; v_call: TRBV24-1; d_call: NA; cdr3_nt: TGTGCCACCAGTGCCCACAGGGAGGGTGGCTACACCTTC; cdr3_aa: CATSAHREGGYTF
j_call: TRBJ2-7; clone_size: NA; v_call: TRBV28; d_call: NA; cdr3_nt: TGTGCCAGCAGCTTTCGCTACGAGCAGTACTTC; cdr3_aa: CASSFRYEQYF
j_call: TRBJ1-1; clone_size: NA; v_call: TRBV28; d_call: NA; cdr3_nt: TGTGCCAGCAGTTTAAGAGACACTGAAGCTTTCTTT; cdr3_aa: CASSLRDTEAFF
j_call: TRBJ1-1; clone_size: NA; v_call: TRBV2; d_call: NA; cdr3_nt: TGTGCCAGCAGTGAAGCGGAGGGCGGGACTGAAGCTTTCTTT; cdr3_aa: CASSEAEGGTEAFF
j_call: TRBJ2-7; clone_size: NA; v_call: TRBV7-9; d_call: TRBD1; cdr3_nt: TGTGCCAGCAGCCTGGGACAGGGGGTAGGCGAGCAGTACTTC; cdr3_aa: CASSLGQGVGEQYF
j_call: TRBJ2-4; clone_size: NA; v_call: TRBV7-9; d_call: NA; cdr3_nt: TGTGCCAGCAGCCAAATCGGTAGGGGCCAAGGTAACATTCAGTACTTC; cdr3_aa: CASSQIGRGQGNIQYF
j_call: TRBJ1-1; clone_size: NA; v_call: TRBV6-5; d_call: NA; cdr3_nt: TGTGCCAGCAGGACAGGCCCGAACACTGAAGCTTTCTTT; cdr3_aa: CASRTGPNTEAFF
j_call: TRBJ1-1; clone_size: once; v_call: TRBV2; d_call: NA; cdr3_nt: TGTGCCAGCAGTGAAGCGGGCTTAGAAGCTTTCTTT; cdr3_aa: CASSEAGLEAFF
j_call: TRBJ1-5; clone_size: NA; v_call: TRBV7-9; d_call: NA; cdr3_nt: TGTGCCAGCAGCCCCGACCGGGGGAGTCAGCCCCAGCATTTT; cdr3_aa: CASSPDRGSQPQHF
j_call: TRBJ1-2; clone_size: NA; v_call: TRBV18; d_call: NA; cdr3_nt: TGTGCCAGCTCCGCCCAGGGTTTCGTATTCTATGGCTACACCTTC; cdr3_aa: CASSAQGFVFYGYTF
j_call: TRBJ2-7; clone_size: NA; v_call: TRBV27; d_call: TRBD2; cdr3_nt: TGTGCCAGCGGCTATATACTAGCGGGAGTGTCCTACGAGCAGTACTTC; cdr3_aa: CASGYILAGVSYEQYF
j_call: TRBJ2-6; clone_size: NA; v_call: TRBV4-1; d_call: TRBD1; cdr3_nt: TGCGCCAGCGACAGGGGGGACGGGGCCAACGTCCTGACTTTC; cdr3_aa: CASDRGDGANVLTF
j_call: TRBJ1-1; clone_size: NA; v_call: TRBV7-9; d_call: NA; cdr3_nt: TGTGCCAGCAGCGCCACAGAGAACACTGAAGCTTTCTTT; cdr3_aa: CASSATENTEAFF
j_call: TRBJ2-7; clone_size: NA; v_call: TRBV7-9; d_call: NA; cdr3_nt: TGTGCCAGCAGCTTGGCAGGGACTGGCCCCTACGAGCAGTACTTC; cdr3_aa: CASSLAGTGPYEQYF
j_call: TRBJ2-7; clone_size: NA; v_call: TRBV19; d_call: NA; cdr3_nt: TGTGCCAGTAATCCGGGTCGGGGAATCCGCTACGAGCAGTACTTC; cdr3_aa: CASNPGRGIRYEQYF
j_call: TRBJ2-3; clone_size: NA; v_call: TRBV3-1/TRBV3-2; d_call: TRBD2; cdr3_nt: TGTGCCAGCAGCCAAGATTGGGTAGCGGGGTCAGATACGCAGTATTTT; cdr3_aa: CASSQDWVAGSDTQYF
j_call: TRBJ1-2; clone_size: NA; v_call: TRBV28; d_call: NA; cdr3_nt: TGTGCTCTAGGGCAGGGCAATGGCTACACCTTC; cdr3_aa: CALGQGNGYTF
j_call: TRBJ2-7; clone_size: NA; v_call: TRBV6-5; d_call: NA; cdr3_nt: TGTGCCAGCGGGGATCGAGGGAACTACGAGCAGTACTTC; cdr3_aa: CASGDRGNYEQYF
j_call: TRBJ2-1; clone_size: NA; v_call: TRBV30; d_call: TRBD2; cdr3_nt: TGTGCCTGGAGCTCCGGACTAGCGGGAGGAAATGAGCAGTTCTTC; cdr3_aa: CAWSSGLAGGNEQFF
j_call: TRBJ1-3; clone_size: NA; v_call: TRBV27; d_call: TRBD1; cdr3_nt: TGTGCCAGCAGATTTACAGGGGGGAACACCATATATTTT; cdr3_aa: CASRFTGGNTIYF
j_call: TRBJ2-1; clone_size: NA; v_call: TRBV7-2; d_call: TRBD2; cdr3_nt: TGTGCCAGCAGCCCCTATAGCGGGAGTCAGTCAAATGAGCAGTTCTTC; cdr3_aa: CASSPYSGSQSNEQFF
j_call: TRBJ2-7; clone_size: NA; v_call: TRBV15; d_call: NA; cdr3_nt: TGTGCCACCAGCAGAGAACCGGGAGCCCCCTACGAGCAGTACTTC; cdr3_aa: CATSREPGAPYEQYF
j_call: TRBJ2-2; clone_size: NA; v_call: TRBV27; d_call: NA; cdr3_nt: TGTGCCAGCAGTTTCGGAGCCGGGGAGCTGTTTTTT; cdr3_aa: CASSFGAGELFF
j_call: TRBJ2-5; clone_size: NA; v_call: TRBV9; d_call: NA; cdr3_nt: TGTGCCAGCAGCGTAGCTGGCAGGGAGGCCCAGTACTTC; cdr3_aa: CASSVAGREAQYF
j_call: TRBJ2-3; clone_size: NA; v_call: TRBV5-8; d_call: TRBD2; cdr3_nt: TGTGCCAGCAGCTTGGGCGGACTAGGCACAGATACGCAGTATTTT; cdr3_aa: CASSLGGLGTDTQYF
j_call: TRBJ2-7; clone_size: NA; v_call: TRBV15; d_call: TRBD1; cdr3_nt: TGTGCCACCAGCAGACGACCCAGACAGGGATCGGGCCACGAGCAGTACTTC; cdr3_aa: CATSRRPRQGSGHEQYF
j_call: TRBJ1-4; clone_size: once; v_call: TRBV19; d_call: NA; cdr3_nt: TGTGCCAGTAGTAGACACACGGCAACTAATGAAAAACTGTTTTTT; cdr3_aa: CASSRHTATNEKLFF
j_call: TRBJ2-3; clone_size: few; v_call: TRBV7-3; d_call: TRBD1; cdr3_nt: TGTGCCAGCAGCCGAAAGGGCGGGACAGGGATAACCACAGATACGCAGTATTTT; cdr3_aa: CASSRKGGTGITTDTQYF
j_call: TRBJ1-1; clone_size: NA; v_call: TRBV12-3/TRBV12-4; d_call: NA; cdr3_nt: TGTGCCAGCGGCCCGATAGGGGGCACTGAAGCTTTCTTT; cdr3_aa: CASGPIGGTEAFF
j_call: TRBJ2-7; clone_size: NA; v_call: TRBV27; d_call: TRBD1; cdr3_nt: TGTGCCAGCAGTTTTGGTTTACCGGGACAGGGTTACGAGCAGTACTTC; cdr3_aa: CASSFGLPGQGYEQYF
j_call: TRBJ2-7; clone_size: once; v_call: TRBV28; d_call: NA; cdr3_nt: TGTGCCAGCAGTCCCTTAGCCCTCTGGCGCGAGCAGTACTTC; cdr3_aa: CASSPLALWREQYF
j_call: TRBJ1-6; clone_size: NA; v_call: TRBV27; d_call: TRBD1; cdr3_nt: TGTGCCAGCAGTTCCATAGGGGGCGGCGTTTCACCCCTCCACTTT; cdr3_aa: CASSSIGGGVSPLHF
j_call: TRBJ2-7; clone_size: NA; v_call: TRBV10-3; d_call: TRBD2; cdr3_nt: TGTGCCATCACGATCCCGGGAGGGACTAGCGGGAGTTCTGGGGACGAGCAGTACTTC; cdr3_aa: CAITIPGGTSGSSGDEQYF
j_call: TRBJ1-4; clone_size: NA; v_call: TRBV24-1; d_call: TRBD1; cdr3_nt: TGTGCCACCAGTGGCCCCCCGGGACAGAAGGGAACTAATGAAAAACTGTTTTTT; cdr3_aa: CATSGPPGQKGTNEKLFF
j_call: TRBJ1-3; clone_size: NA; v_call: TRBV7-9; d_call: TRBD1; cdr3_nt: TGTGCCAGCACCCCAACAGGGGGGCACGGAAACACCATATATTTT; cdr3_aa: CASTPTGGHGNTIYF
j_call: TRBJ2-5; clone_size: NA; v_call: TRBV3-1/TRBV3-2; d_call: NA; cdr3_nt: TGTGCCAGCACCCAAGAAATTAGTAGGGTATCGGGAACCCAGTACTTC; cdr3_aa: CASTQEISRVSGTQYF
j_call: TRBJ2-7; clone_size: NA; v_call: TRBV6-5; d_call: TRBD2; cdr3_nt: TGTGCCAGCAGTTACTCCGGGGGGGCTGCGGAGCAGTACTTC; cdr3_aa: CASSYSGGAAEQYF
j_call: TRBJ2-1; clone_size: once; v_call: TRBV3-1/TRBV3-2; d_call: NA; cdr3_nt: TGTGCCAGCAGCCAAGTCTTAGCGGAACTCTCCTACAATGAGCAGTTCTTC; cdr3_aa: CASSQVLAELSYNEQFF
j_call: TRBJ1-5; clone_size: NA; v_call: TRBV21-1; d_call: NA; cdr3_nt: TGTGCCAGCAGCAAATGTGGACATTATCAGCCCCAGCATTTT; cdr3_aa: CASSKCGHYQPQHF
j_call: TRBJ2-2; clone_size: NA; v_call: TRBV24-1; d_call: TRBD2; cdr3_nt: TGTGCCACCGGTCTAGCGGGTCAGGATAAGAACACCGGGGAGCTGTTTTTT; cdr3_aa: CATGLAGQDKNTGELFF
j_call: TRBJ2-5; clone_size: NA; v_call: TRBV2; d_call: NA; cdr3_nt: TGTGCCAGCAGTGAGGTACAGGGCGGAGAGACCCAGTACTTC; cdr3_aa: CASSEVQGGETQYF
j_call: TRBJ2-4; clone_size: NA; v_call: TRBV12-5; d_call: NA; cdr3_nt: TGTGCTAGTGGTTTGCCGGGAGCGGCCAAAAACATTCAGTACTTC; cdr3_aa: CASGLPGAAKNIQYF
j_call: TRBJ1-2; clone_size: NA; v_call: TRBV3-1/TRBV3-2; d_call: NA; cdr3_nt: TGTGCCAGCAGCCAAGATCAAGGCAGGGGAGCGGCTGGCTACACCTTC; cdr3_aa: CASSQDQGRGAAGYTF